Shown below are 7 T cell receptor beta chains from a single sample sequenced in a study of cytomegalovirus exposure and HLA in healthy donors. The PCR had 60 Vbeta and 13 Jbeta primers. Data came from immunoSEQ multiplex PCR; TCRdb stores just in-frame clones and leaves some out. Among 100,000 to 150,000 clones, about three quarters were seen once, and the ten largest hold approximately 6.3%. Input material: PBMCs. Receptors were obtained from a man aged 35 to 55 in good health and CMV-seropositive.

This chain connects TRBV7-9 to TRBJ1-4; no reliable D call. Germline V gene lookup returns CDR1 SEHNR and CDR2 FQNEAQ (reference sequence). This CDR3 spans 15 amino acids. Trimming took off 2 bases at V and 7 bases at J, with 14 bases between the two ends. CDR3 sequence (DNA): TGTGCCAGCAGCTTATATTGGGAGTTAGGTGAAAAACTGTTTTTT. Translating gives CASSLYWELGEKLFF.

The rearrangement uses TRBV5-1 and TRBJ1-2; 9 bases align to TRBD1. Per the germline V gene, CDR1 is SGHRS and CDR2 is YFSETQ. The CDR3 loop spans 12 amino acids. The junction had 1 base not matched to a gene; V was cut back by 0 bases and J by 10 bases. The CDR3 reads CASSLDRGLYTF. The CDR3 coding sequence is TGCGCCAGCAGCTTGGACAGGGGGCTCTACACCTTC. Using reference TRBV5-1 and TRBJ1-2 for the parts outside the CDR3, the full variable domain is KAGVTQTPRYLIKTRGQQVTLSCSPISGHRSVSWYQQTPGQGLQFLFEYFSETQRNKGNFPGRFSGRQFSNSRSEMNVSTLELGDSALYLCASSLDRGLYTFGSGTRLTVV.

This chain links TRBV6-4 with TRBJ1-5; D might be TRBD1 (5 bases). The CDR3 runs to 16 residues. Trimming cost V 9 bases and J 0 bases, with 18 bases left between them. Germline CDR1 MRHNA, CDR2 SNTAGT. The CDR3 sequence: CASPEAAGNSNQPQHF. In DNA, the CDR3 is TGTGCCAGTCCAGAGGCTGCAGGGAATAGCAATCAGCCCCAGCATTTT.

This clone was counted once. The V and J genes are TRBV5-6 and TRBJ1-2; a possible D gene is TRBD1 (5 bases). The CDR3 consists of 13 residues. CDR1 and CDR2 (germline): SGHDT, YYEEEE. The V gene lost 1 base and the J gene lost 4 bases, with 8 bases spanning the gap. CDR3 sequence (DNA): TGTGCCAGCAGCTTGCAGGGTCCCTATGGCTACACCTTC. It codes for CASSLQGPYGYTF.

This rearrangement joins TRBV28 to TRBJ1-5; D perhaps matches TRBD1 (5 bases). Germline values: CDR1 MDHEN, CDR2 SYDVKM. The CDR3 sequence is 18 residues long. V was clipped by 2 bases and J by 2 bases, with 19 bases between them. DNA of the CDR3: TGTGCCAGCAGTTTAGTATTCGACAGTCAAGGCGGCAATCAGCCCCAGCATTTT. The encoded protein is CASSLVFDSQGGNQPQHF. Using reference TRBV28 and TRBJ1-5 for the parts outside the CDR3, the full variable domain is DVKVTQSSRYLVKRTGEKVFLECVQDMDHENMFWYRQDPGLGLRLIYFSYDVKMKEKGDIPEGYSVSREKKERFSLILESASTNQTSMYLCASSLVFDSQGGNQPQHFGDGTRLSIL.

This chain joins TRBV29-1 and TRBJ1-4, with D possibly TRBD1 on 6 matching bases. This CDR3 is 12 amino acids long. The V and J ends lost 6 bases and 7 bases respectively, with 12 bases between them. In germline, CDR1 is SQVTM, CDR2 ANQGSEA. The CDR3 sequence is CSVGGGFEKLFF. The CDR3, as DNA: TGCAGCGTGGGAGGGGGTTTTGAAAAACTGTTTTTT.

This sequence joins TRBV27 and TRBJ2-4, with 8 bases aligning to TRBD1. J gave up 1 base and V 6 bases, and 8 bases lay outside the gene matches. Germline assignment: CDR1 MNHEY and CDR2 SMNVEV (reference sequence). This CDR3 has 16 amino acids. CDR3 residues: CASSRGQGGAKNIQYF. The DNA of the CDR3 is TGTGCCAGCAGCCGAGGACAGGGTGGGGCCAAAAACATTCAGTACTTC.